This TCR beta chain appears in the sequencing data of a study of cytomegalovirus exposure and HLA in healthy donors. Notes on the study in general: Cytomegalovirus status was reportedly diagnosed by the classifier with high specificity and sensitivity.

The PCR contained 60 Vbeta and 13 Jbeta primers. Sequencing used immunoSEQ multiplex PCR; TCRdb keeps in-frame clones, though not all of them. The sample contains under 200,000 clones, around 84% of which appear only once. Points on this clone: Its matching antigen is unknown.

Germline-derived CDR1 and CDR2 are MNHEY and SMNVEV (reference sequence). V was pared by 7 bases and J by 4 bases, with 6 bases of the junction left unmatched. The CDR3 contains 13 residues. This receptor was taken from a male donor in good health and CMV-seropositive. This rearrangement joins TRBV27 to TRBJ1-1, with TRBD1 identical over 7 bases. Sequenced input: PBMCs. The CDR3 sequence is CASNQPGGTEAFF. DNA of the CDR3: TGTGCCAGCAACCAGCCAGGGGGCACTGAAGCTTTCTTT.